This TCR beta chain is drawn from a study of CD8 T cells in ankylosing spondylitis. Broader study findings: Significantly higher representation of disease-linked clones was reported for matched ankylosing spondylitis synovial fluid.

Using quantitative 5'-RACE with molecular barcodes, the authors made TCR beta libraries. TCRdb processed the 5' RACE reads anew with MiXCR; each CDR3 protein has one entry. This table has roughly 42,000 distinct CDR3 sequences, 2.5% to 3% appearing once. Ten or more counts support this clonotype. The antigen is not known. Germline-derived CDR1 and CDR2 are SGDLS and YYNGEE. This CDR3 has 15 residues. V was clipped by 4 bases and J by 7 bases; unmatched bases: 13. The chain is built from TRBV9 and TRBJ2-7, with 8 bases matching TRBD1. The TCR originated in a male donor with ankylosing spondylitis or in good health (not recorded which). The specimen was blood, either unsorted or a sorted T cell fraction (not recorded which). The CDR3 sequence: CASSPGVTGVVEQYF. DNA of the CDR3: TGTGCCAGCAGCCCCGGAGTGACAGGGGTGGTTGAGCAGTACTTC.